The clone carrying this TCR beta chain has a count of ten or more. As yet, its antigen is unknown. A single record per CDR3 protein comes from TCRdb applying MiXCR to the multiplex PCR reads. Of nearly 110,000 distinct CDR3 sequences detected, around 30% appear once; the ten largest clones hold approximately 5%. Samples came from axillary lymph nodes draining the breast cancer. Trimming took 3 bases from V and 5 from J; bases not matched to a gene: 5. The germline V gene encodes CDR1 LNHDA and CDR2 SQIVND (reference sequence). There are 15 residues in the CDR3. These data originate in a study of breast tumors, draining lymph nodes, adjacent tissues. Study observations and caveats: Compared with basal-like, luminal-like tumors shared significantly more repertoire with nontumor tissue. Most tumor T cells seemingly derive from lymph node, then expand in tumor. Tumor repertoires ranked between lymph nodes and nontumor tissue in diversity, with V and J gene preferences. The lymph node origin of tumor T cells was framed as consistent with a hypothesis, not demonstrated.

V gene TRBV19 combines with J gene TRBJ1-5, with TRBD1 identical over 9 bases. What was sequenced was axillary lymph node tissue. The TCR was taken from a female donor with breast cancer. Some clones in this sample may be carry-over from other donors' samples. The CDR3 coding sequence is TGTGCCAGTAGTATTGGACAGGGGATGGATCAGCCCCAGCATTTT. It specifies CASSIGQGMDQPQHF.